This TCR beta chain was sequenced during a study of blood T cell repertoires in COVID-19. Study at large: Acute and convalescent COVID-19 samples came from the United States, Italy and Spain.

There are 14 residues in the CDR3. Germline CDR1 and CDR2: LNHDA and SQIVND (reference sequence). V shed 5 bases and J 5 bases; nucleotides not matched to a gene: 6. The table lists this clone with a count of one. Enrollees, about 18 to 90 years old, lived in around 23 US areas. Cohorts were assigned according to the clinical history that participants reported. In the original workflow: Amplification with reference gene primers provided the estimates of nucleated cell counts. Profiled with immunoSEQ multiplex PCR; TCRdb holds only in-frame clones, not every one. The D gene and trimming were derived from the DNA, and the V and J assignments and clone size from that table. This sample has about 210,000 clones, with approximately 86% found just once.

Sequences were obtained from PBMCs or T cells enriched from blood (not recorded which). The rearrangement links TRBV19 to TRBJ1-2, with 9 bases that match TRBD1. This receptor was taken from a middle-aged woman with acute COVID-19. The CDR3 protein is CASSPTGGPYGYTF. CDR3 coding DNA: TGTGCCAGTAGTCCCACAGGGGGCCCGTATGGCTACACCTTC.